The 4 T cell receptor beta chains below were found in one sample sequenced in a study of T cell responses to AZD1222 COVID-19 vaccine. Produced via immunoSEQ multiplex PCR; TCRdb's table is partial and in-frame only. The data contain some 140,000 clones, approximately 91% of them singletons. The material was peripheral blood, obtained on day 0 of AZD1222 vaccination. All receptors derive from an adult in good health.

The CDR3 protein is CASGHPRTGGWETQYF. The DNA of the CDR3 is TGTGCTAGTGGCCATCCAAGGACAGGGGGCTGGGAGACCCAGTACTTC. The gene calls are TRBV12-5 and TRBJ2-5, with 11 bases aligning to TRBD1. Germline V CDR1 and CDR2: LGHNT, FRNRAP. Trimming cost V 6 bases and J 5 bases; bases outside gene matches: 11. The CDR3 has 16 amino acids.

The chain links TRBV28 to TRBJ2-5; the D is unclear. The CDR3 extends over 12 amino acids. The V gene lost 3 bases and the J gene lost 7 bases, with 9 bases spanning the gap. Per the germline V gene, CDR1 is MDHEN and CDR2 is SYDVKM. In DNA form, the CDR3 reads TGTGCCAGCAGTTTTTCATTTGGGACCCAGTACTTC. Translation gives CASSFSFGTQYF. The variable domain in full, completed from reference TRBV28 and TRBJ2-5, reads DVKVTQSSRYLVKRTGEKVFLECVQDMDHENMFWYRQDPGLGLRLIYFSYDVKMKEKGDIPEGYSVSREKKERFSLILESASTNQTSMYLCASSFSFGTQYFGPGTRLLVL.

This sequence joins TRBV19 and TRBJ1-5, with 8 bases lining up with TRBD1. V trimming: 5 bases; J trimming: 6 bases; junction bases outside the gene matches: 12. The CDR3 covers 16 residues. Germline V gene data show CDR1 as LNHDA and CDR2 as SQIVND (reference sequence). This chain's CDR3 is CASSSSAGGSGQPQHF. CDR3 nucleotides: TGTGCCAGTAGTTCATCGGCAGGGGGCTCGGGTCAGCCCCAGCATTTT.

The chain is built from TRBV9 and TRBJ2-2, with D tentatively TRBD2 (5 bases). Germline CDR1 reads SGDLS; CDR2 reads YYNGEE. This CDR3 contains 15 residues. Trimming pared 4 bases from V and 1 base from J, leaving 11 bases between. The CDR3 reads CASSTLAQNTGELFF. Here the CDR3 DNA reads TGTGCCAGCAGCACATTAGCGCAGAACACCGGGGAGCTGTTTTTT.